Listed below are T cell receptor beta chains from one sample, sequenced in a study of cytomegalovirus exposure and HLA in healthy donors. Clones were sequenced by immunoSEQ multiplex PCR, and TCRdb holds only the in-frame ones, with some missing. Here the sample spans some 140,000 clones, 60% to 85% being singletons. The sequenced sample was PBMCs. These TCRs come from a young man in good health and CMV-seronegative. Each CDR3 is given with its conserved first and last residue. Fields, in order: D gene, V gene, J gene, clone size, CDR3 protein, CDR3 DNA. D genes are given only for firm matches. A row's size may be missing; if present it is once, few, many or a size class.

D: TRBD2
V: TRBV12-5
J: TRBJ2-2
size: .
CDR3: CASGLALTGTSNTGELFF
DNA: TGTGCTAGTGGTTTGGCCTTAACCGGGACTAGTAACACCGGGGAGCTGTTTTTT

D: TRBD1
V: TRBV7-2
J: TRBJ2-2
size: .
CDR3: CASSHGTGGTGELFF
DNA: TGTGCCAGCAGTCACGGGACAGGGGGCACCGGGGAGCTGTTTTTT

D: TRBD1
V: TRBV29-1
J: TRBJ2-7
size: .
CDR3: CSGGGQGGSEQYF
DNA: TGCAGCGGCGGGGGACAGGGTGGGAGCGAGCAGTACTTC

D: .
V: TRBV27
J: TRBJ1-2
size: .
CDR3: CASSRFAGDYGYTF
DNA: TGTGCCAGCAGCAGGTTCGCCGGCGACTATGGCTACACCTTC

D: TRBD1
V: TRBV7-9
J: TRBJ1-4
size: .
CDR3: CSSSFGQGATTNEKLFF
DNA: TGTTCCAGCAGCTTTGGGCAGGGGGCTACGACTAATGAAAAACTGTTTTTT

D: .
V: TRBV10-1
J: TRBJ2-7
size: .
CDR3: CASIGRTGAYEQYF
DNA: TGCGCCAGCATCGGACGGACTGGCGCCTACGAGCAGTACTTC

D: .
V: TRBV7-6
J: TRBJ1-6
size: .
CDR3: CASSLGAPGQGSPLHF
DNA: TGTGCCAGCAGCTTAGGAGCCCCGGGTCAGGGTTCACCCCTCCACTTT

D: .
V: TRBV5-4
J: TRBJ1-4
size: once
CDR3: CATGGGLGEKLFF
DNA: TGTGCCACCGGCGGGGGCCTTGGGGAAAAACTGTTTTTT

D: .
V: TRBV11-3
J: TRBJ2-2
size: .
CDR3: CASSSQNTGELFF
DNA: TGTGCCAGCAGCTCACAGAACACCGGGGAGCTGTTTTTT

D: .
V: TRBV7-6
J: TRBJ1-1
size: few
CDR3: CASSQGMNTEAFF
DNA: TGTGCCAGCTCTCAGGGCATGAACACTGAAGCTTTCTTT

D: .
V: TRBV4-2
J: TRBJ2-1
size: .
CDR3: CASSQDLTGRTVYNEQFF
DNA: TGTGCCAGCAGCCAAGATCTTACAGGTCGCACAGTCTACAATGAGCAGTTCTTC

D: TRBD1
V: TRBV18
J: TRBJ1-1
size: .
CDR3: CASSPTGTGNTEAFF
DNA: TGTGCCAGCTCACCTACCGGGACAGGGAACACTGAAGCTTTCTTT

D: TRBD1
V: TRBV6-5
J: TRBJ2-7
size: .
CDR3: CASSYFRTGGSYEQYF
DNA: TGTGCCAGCAGTTACTTTAGGACAGGGGGCTCCTACGAGCAGTACTTC

D: TRBD1
V: TRBV2
J: TRBJ1-5
size: few
CDR3: CASGRQGAQHF
DNA: TGTGCCAGCGGGCGGCAGGGGGCCCAGCATTTT

D: .
V: TRBV7-9
J: TRBJ2-2
size: .
CDR3: CASSLTRTVDTGELFF
DNA: TGTGCCAGCAGCCTAACTAGGACAGTGGACACCGGGGAGCTGTTTTTT

D: .
V: TRBV11-2
J: TRBJ1-1
size: .
CDR3: CASSLEGGVTEAFF
DNA: TGTGCCAGCAGCTTAGAGGGGGGGGTCACTGAAGCTTTCTTT